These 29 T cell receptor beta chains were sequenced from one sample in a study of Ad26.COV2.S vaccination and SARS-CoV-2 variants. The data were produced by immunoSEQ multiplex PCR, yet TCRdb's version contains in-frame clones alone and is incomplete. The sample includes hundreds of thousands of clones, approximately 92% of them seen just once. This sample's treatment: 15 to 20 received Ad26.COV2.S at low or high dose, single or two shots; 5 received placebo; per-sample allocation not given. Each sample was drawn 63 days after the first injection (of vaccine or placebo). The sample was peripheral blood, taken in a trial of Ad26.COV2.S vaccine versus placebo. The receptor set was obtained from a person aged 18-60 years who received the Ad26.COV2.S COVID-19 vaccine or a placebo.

The CDR3: CASSTFSRVPYNSPLHF. The CDR3 DNA sequence: TGTGCCAGTAGCACATTCAGCAGGGTCCCCTATAATTCACCCCTCCACTTT. The rearrangement joins TRBV19 to TRBJ1-6; TRBD1 might be the D (5 bases). The germline V gene has CDR1 LNHDA and CDR2 SQIVND (reference sequence). With 6 bases removed from V and 2 bases from J, the gap between germline ends came to 17 bases. This CDR3 has 17 residues. Supplemented by reference TRBV19 and TRBJ1-6, the full variable domain reads DGGITQSPKYLFRKEGQNVTLSCEQNLNHDAMYWYRQDPGQGLRLIYYSQIVNDFQKGDIAEGYSVSREKKESFPLTVTSAQKNPTAFYLCASSTFSRVPYNSPLHFGNGTRLTVT.

The CDR3 here is CASSVASASNTIYF. For the CDR3, the DNA is TGTGCCAGCAGCGTAGCGTCGGCGAGCAACACCATATATTTT. The V gene is TRBV9, the J gene TRBJ1-3; D gene ambiguous. The CDR3 length is 14 residues. Germline values: CDR1 SGDLS, CDR2 YYNGEE. Trimming removed 0 bases at V and 7 bases at J, with 11 bases between.

CDR3 protein: CASSQERTRRVDTEAFF. CDR3 bases: TGCGCCAGCAGCCAAGAGAGGACACGACGGGTCGATACTGAAGCTTTCTTT. This chain joins TRBV4-1 and TRBJ1-1; weak D call: TRBD1 (5 bases). Germline assignment: CDR1 MGHRA and CDR2 YSYEKL. The CDR3 runs 17 residues. Trimming cost V 0 bases and J 5 bases, with 19 bases left between them.

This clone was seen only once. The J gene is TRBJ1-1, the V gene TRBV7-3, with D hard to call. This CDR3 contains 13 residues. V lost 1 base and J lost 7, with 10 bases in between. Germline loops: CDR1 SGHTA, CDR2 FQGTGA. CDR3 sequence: CASSLNEWDEAFF. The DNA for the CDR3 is TGTGCCAGCAGCTTAAACGAGTGGGATGAAGCTTTCTTT.

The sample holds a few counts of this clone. This CDR3 reads CASSLGPGADGYTF. DNA for the CDR3: TGTGCCAGCAGCTTGGGCCCGGGGGCGGATGGCTACACCTTC. The gene calls are TRBV5-4 and TRBJ1-2; the D gene is possibly TRBD1 (6 bases). Between the trimmed V and J ends, which lost 0 bases and 6 bases, there was a span of 12 bases. Per the germline V gene, CDR1 is SGHNT and CDR2 is YYREEE (reference sequence). This CDR3 has 14 residues.

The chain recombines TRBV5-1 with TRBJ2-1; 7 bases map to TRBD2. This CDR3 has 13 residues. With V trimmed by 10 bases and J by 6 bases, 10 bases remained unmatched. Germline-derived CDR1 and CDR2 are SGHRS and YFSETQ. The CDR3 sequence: CASRRELRNEQFF. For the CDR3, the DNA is TGCGCCTCCAGGCGGGAGCTCCGCAATGAGCAGTTCTTC.

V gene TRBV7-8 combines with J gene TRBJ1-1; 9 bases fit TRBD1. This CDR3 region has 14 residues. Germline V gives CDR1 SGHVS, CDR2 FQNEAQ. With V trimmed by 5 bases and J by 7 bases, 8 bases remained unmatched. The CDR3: CASSARQGGDEAFF. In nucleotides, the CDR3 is TGTGCCAGCAGCGCCCGACAGGGGGGGGATGAAGCTTTCTTT.

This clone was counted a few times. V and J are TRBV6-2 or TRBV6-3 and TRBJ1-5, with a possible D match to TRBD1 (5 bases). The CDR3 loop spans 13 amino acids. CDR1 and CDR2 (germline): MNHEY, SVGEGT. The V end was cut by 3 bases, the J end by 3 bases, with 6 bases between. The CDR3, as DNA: TGTGCCAGCAGTTATGGGGCCAATCAGCCCCAGCATTTT. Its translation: CASSYGANQPQHF.

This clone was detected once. Written as DNA, the CDR3 is TGTGCCAGCAGTTACGGGACTAGCGGGAGGGCGGGATACAATGAGCAGTTCTTC. Its protein product is CASSYGTSGRAGYNEQFF. This chain uses TRBV6-2 or TRBV6-3 with TRBJ2-1; 16 bases match TRBD2. CDR3 size: 18 residues. The V segment lost 2 bases and the J segment 4 bases; nucleotides outside the gene matches: 5. Germline lookup yields CDR1 MNHEY and CDR2 SVGEGT.

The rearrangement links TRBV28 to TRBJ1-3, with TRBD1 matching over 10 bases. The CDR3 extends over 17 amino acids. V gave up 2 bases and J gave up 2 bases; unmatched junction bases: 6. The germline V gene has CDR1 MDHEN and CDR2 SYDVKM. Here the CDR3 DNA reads TGTGCCAGCAGTTTACCGGGGACAGGGGAGGCTGGAAACACCATATATTTT. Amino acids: CASSLPGTGEAGNTIYF.

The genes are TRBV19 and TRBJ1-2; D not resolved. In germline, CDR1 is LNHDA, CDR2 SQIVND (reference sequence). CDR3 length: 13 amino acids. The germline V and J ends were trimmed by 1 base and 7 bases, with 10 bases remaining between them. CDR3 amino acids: CASSIVRTGGYTF. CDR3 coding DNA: TGTGCCAGTAGTATAGTTCGGACCGGTGGCTACACCTTC.

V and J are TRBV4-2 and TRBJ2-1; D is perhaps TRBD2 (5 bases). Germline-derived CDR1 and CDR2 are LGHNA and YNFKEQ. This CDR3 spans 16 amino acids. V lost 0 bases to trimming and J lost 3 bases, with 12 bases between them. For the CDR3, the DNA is TGTGCCAGCAGCCAAGATTTACGGGATATCTACAATGAGCAGTTCTTC. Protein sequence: CASSQDLRDIYNEQFF.

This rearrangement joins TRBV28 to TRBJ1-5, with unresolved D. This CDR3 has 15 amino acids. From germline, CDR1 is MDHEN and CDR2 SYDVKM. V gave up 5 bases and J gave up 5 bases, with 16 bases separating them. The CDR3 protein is CASSLWQDVYQPQHF. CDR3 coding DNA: TGTGCCAGCAGTCTCTGGCAGGATGTTTATCAGCCCCAGCATTTT. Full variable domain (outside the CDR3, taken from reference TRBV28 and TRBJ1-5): DVKVTQSSRYLVKRTGEKVFLECVQDMDHENMFWYRQDPGLGLRLIYFSYDVKMKEKGDIPEGYSVSREKKERFSLILESASTNQTSMYLCASSLWQDVYQPQHFGDGTRLSIL.

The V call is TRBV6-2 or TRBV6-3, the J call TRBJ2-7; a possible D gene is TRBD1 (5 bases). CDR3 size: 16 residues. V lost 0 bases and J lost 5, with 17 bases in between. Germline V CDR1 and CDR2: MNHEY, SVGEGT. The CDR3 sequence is CASSYSIGRAPHEQYF. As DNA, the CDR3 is TGTGCCAGCAGTTACTCGATTGGCAGGGCCCCCCACGAGCAGTACTTC.

The CDR3 DNA is TGTGCCAGCAGCTTCAGGGGATTAAGTGGAAACACCATATATTTT. It codes for CASSFRGLSGNTIYF. The chain uses TRBV11-3 and TRBJ1-3, with a tentative D call TRBD1 (6 bases). Trimming removed 3 bases at V and 3 bases at J, with 12 bases between. This CDR3 region has 15 residues. Germline V gene lookup returns CDR1 SGHNT and CDR2 YENEEA.

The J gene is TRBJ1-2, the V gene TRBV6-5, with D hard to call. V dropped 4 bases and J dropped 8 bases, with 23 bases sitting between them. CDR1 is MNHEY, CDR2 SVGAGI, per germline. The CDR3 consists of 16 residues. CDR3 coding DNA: TGTGCCAGCAGTTCCACCGCCTCCCAGGCCCGGCGGGGCTACACCTTC. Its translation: CASSSTASQARRGYTF.

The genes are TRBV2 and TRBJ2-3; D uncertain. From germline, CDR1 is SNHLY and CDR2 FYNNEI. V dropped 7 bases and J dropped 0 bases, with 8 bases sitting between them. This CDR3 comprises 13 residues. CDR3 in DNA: TGTGCCAGCACCACGGTGAGCACAGATACGCAGTATTTT. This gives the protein CASTTVSTDTQYF. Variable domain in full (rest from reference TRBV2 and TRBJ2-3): EPEVTQTPSHQVTQMGQEVILRCVPISNHLYFYWYRQILGQKVEFLVSFYNNEISEKSEIFDDQFSVERPDGSNFTLKIRSTKLEDSAMYFCASTTVSTDTQYFGPGTRLTVL.

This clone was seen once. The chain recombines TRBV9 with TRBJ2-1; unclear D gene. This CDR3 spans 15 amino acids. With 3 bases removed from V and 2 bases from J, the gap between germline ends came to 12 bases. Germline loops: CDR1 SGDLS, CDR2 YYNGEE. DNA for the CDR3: TGTGCCAGCAGCGCTATAGATAGGACCTACAATGAGCAGTTCTTC. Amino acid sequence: CASSAIDRTYNEQFF.

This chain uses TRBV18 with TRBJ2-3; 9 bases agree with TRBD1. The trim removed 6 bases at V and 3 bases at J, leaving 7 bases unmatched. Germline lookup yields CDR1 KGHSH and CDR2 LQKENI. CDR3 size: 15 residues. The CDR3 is CASSTVQGATDTQYF. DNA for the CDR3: TGTGCCAGCTCGACTGTACAGGGGGCGACAGATACGCAGTATTTT.

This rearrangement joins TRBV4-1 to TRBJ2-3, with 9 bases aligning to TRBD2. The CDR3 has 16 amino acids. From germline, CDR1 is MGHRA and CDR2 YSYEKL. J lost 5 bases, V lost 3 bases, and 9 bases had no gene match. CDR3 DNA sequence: TGCGCCAGCAGCCAGGATTCTAGCGGGAAAGGAGATACGCAGTATTTT. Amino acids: CASSQDSSGKGDTQYF.

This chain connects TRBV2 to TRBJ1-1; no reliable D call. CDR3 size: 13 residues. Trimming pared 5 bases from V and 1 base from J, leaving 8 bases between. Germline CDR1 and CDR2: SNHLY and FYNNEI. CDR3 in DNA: TGTGCCAGCAGTATGGCAGCGAACACTGAAGCTTTCTTT. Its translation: CASSMAANTEAFF.

In DNA, the CDR3 is TGTGCCAGCAGCGGCCTCCCGGCCGGGGGGCCTAACAATGAGCAGTTCTTC. Translating it yields CASSGLPAGGPNNEQFF. The rearrangement uses TRBV9 and TRBJ2-1; D may be TRBD2 (7 bases). Germline CDR1 reads SGDLS; CDR2 reads YYNGEE. This CDR3 is 17 amino acids long. V dropped 3 bases and J dropped 5 bases, with 21 bases sitting between them.

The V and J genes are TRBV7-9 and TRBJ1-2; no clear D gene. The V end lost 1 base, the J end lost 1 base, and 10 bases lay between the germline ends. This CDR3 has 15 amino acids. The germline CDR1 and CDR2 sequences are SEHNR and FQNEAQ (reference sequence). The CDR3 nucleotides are TGTGCCAGCAGCTTAGATCCCCACCTTAACTATGGCTACACCTTC. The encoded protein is CASSLDPHLNYGYTF.

The CDR3 loop is CASSFRSFYSNQPQHF. In nucleotides, the CDR3 is TGTGCCAGCAGTTTTCGGAGCTTTTATAGCAATCAGCCCCAGCATTTT. The rearrangement joins TRBV28 to TRBJ1-5, with D hard to call. CDR3 length: 16 amino acids. Trimming stripped 3 bases from V and 0 bases from J, with 12 bases between. From germline, CDR1 is MDHEN and CDR2 SYDVKM.

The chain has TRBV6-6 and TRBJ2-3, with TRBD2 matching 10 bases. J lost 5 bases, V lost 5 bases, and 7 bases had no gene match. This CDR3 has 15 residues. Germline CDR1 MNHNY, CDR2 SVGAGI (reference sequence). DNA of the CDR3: TGTGCCAGCAGTCACCTGCTAGCGGGAGAAGATACGCAGTATTTT. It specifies CASSHLLAGEDTQYF.

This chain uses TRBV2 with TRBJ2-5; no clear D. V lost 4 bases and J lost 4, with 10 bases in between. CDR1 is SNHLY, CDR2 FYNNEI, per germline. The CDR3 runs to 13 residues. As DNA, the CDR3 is TGTGCCAGCAGTGCTCCTTCGGTAGAGACCCAGTACTTC. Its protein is CASSAPSVETQYF.

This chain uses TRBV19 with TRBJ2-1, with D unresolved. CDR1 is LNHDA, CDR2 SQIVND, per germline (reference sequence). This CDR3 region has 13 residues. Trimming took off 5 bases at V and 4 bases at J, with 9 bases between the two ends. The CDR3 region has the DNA TGTGCCAGTAGTTGGTCTAGATACAATGAGCAGTTCTTC. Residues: CASSWSRYNEQFF.

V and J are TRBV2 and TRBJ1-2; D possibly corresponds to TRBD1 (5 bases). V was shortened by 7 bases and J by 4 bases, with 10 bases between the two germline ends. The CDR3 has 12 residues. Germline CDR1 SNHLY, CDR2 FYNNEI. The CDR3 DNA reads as TGTGCCAGCACTGGGACTATCTATGGCTACACCTTC. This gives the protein CASTGTIYGYTF.

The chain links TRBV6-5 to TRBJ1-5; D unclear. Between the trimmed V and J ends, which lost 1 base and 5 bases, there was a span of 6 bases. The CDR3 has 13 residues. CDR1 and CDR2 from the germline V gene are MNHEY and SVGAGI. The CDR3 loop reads CASSYYKDQPQHF. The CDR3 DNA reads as TGTGCCAGCAGTTACTACAAGGATCAGCCCCAGCATTTT.